This entry is about one T cell receptor beta chain. This sample was taken from a study of T cell changes during pregnancy in multiple sclerosis. Here immunoSEQ multiplex PCR was the method, and the copy in TCRdb shows in-frame clones only, minus some. The sample contains tens of thousands of clones, just under 95% of which appear only once. The CDR3 has 13 amino acids. Trimming cost V 4 bases and J 7 bases, with 8 bases left between them. CDR1 and CDR2 from the germline V gene are MDHEN and SYDVKM. The chain is built from TRBV28 and TRBJ1-6, with a weak D call TRBD1 (5 bases). The receptor was derived from a female donor with multiple sclerosis, enrolled in a pregnancy study. This sample comprised peripheral blood, obtained in the second trimester of pregnancy. The CDR3 region has the DNA TGTGCCAGCAGTTCACCAGGGAATTCACCCCTCCACTTT. Its protein is CASSSPGNSPLHF. Filled out from reference TRBV28 and TRBJ1-6, the complete variable domain reads DVKVTQSSRYLVKRTGEKVFLECVQDMDHENMFWYRQDPGLGLRLIYFSYDVKMKEKGDIPEGYSVSREKKERFSLILESASTNQTSMYLCASSSPGNSPLHFGNGTRLTVT.